A single sample gave rise to the 32 T cell receptor beta chains below, sequenced in a study of T cell responses to AZD1222 COVID-19 vaccine. Here immunoSEQ multiplex PCR was the method, and the copy in TCRdb shows in-frame clones only, minus some. The table shows over 95,000 clones, with around 89% occurring only once. The source was peripheral blood, collected on day 0 of AZD1222 vaccination. The receptors come from an adult in good health.

CDR3 residues: CASSSVYTEAFF. CDR3 nucleotides: TGTGCCAGCAGCTCAGTTTACACTGAAGCTTTCTTT. The chain carries TRBV5-4 and TRBJ1-1; D gene unclear. CDR1 is SGHNT and CDR2 is YYREEE in the germline V gene (reference sequence). Trimming took off 3 bases at V and 3 bases at J, with 6 bases between the two ends. The CDR3 covers 12 residues.

This chain joins TRBV6-5 and TRBJ1-2; possible D gene TRBD1, 5 bases. Germline V gives CDR1 MNHEY, CDR2 SVGAGI. The V and J ends lost 3 bases and 8 bases respectively, with 10 bases between them. The CDR3 totals 12 residues. The CDR3 DNA is TGTGCCAGCAGTTATCCGGGGGACGGCTACACCTTC. It encodes CASSYPGDGYTF.

V gene TRBV6-4 combines with J gene TRBJ2-1; perhaps TRBD2 as D (5 bases). Germline V gene lookup returns CDR1 MRHNA and CDR2 SNTAGT. The CDR3 contains 15 residues. Trimming left V 8 bases short and J 0 bases short, with 14 bases between. In nucleotides, the CDR3 is TGTGCCAGCGGGGAGCGGCCAAGCTCCTACAATGAGCAGTTCTTC. Translating gives CASGERPSSYNEQFF.

DNA of the CDR3: TGTGCCACCAGCAGAGGGGCTTACAATGAGCAGTTCTTC. It encodes CATSRGAYNEQFF. The chain has TRBV15 and TRBJ2-1; D remains unclear. V lost 1 base, J lost 4 bases, and 5 bases lay in between. The CDR3 length is 13 residues. Germline V gene sequence: CDR1 LNHNV, CDR2 YYDKDF (reference sequence).

The gene calls are TRBV27 and TRBJ2-7; D is tentatively TRBD1 or TRBD2 (5 bases each). Germline V gene sequence: CDR1 MNHEY, CDR2 SMNVEV (reference sequence). The CDR3 runs to 14 residues. The V end was cut by 1 base, the J end by 2 bases, with 9 bases between. The CDR3 nucleotides are TGTGCCAGCAGTTTATATCGGGGCCCCTACGAGCAGTACTTC. It yields the protein CASSLYRGPYEQYF.

J is TRBJ2-1 and V is TRBV11-2, with 8 bases aligning to TRBD2. Germline CDR1 SGHAT, CDR2 FQNNGV. The ends lost 5 bases at V and 5 bases at J; junction bases unmatched: 8. This CDR3 region has 15 residues. CDR3 coding DNA: TGTGCCAGCAGCCCGGGACTAGTCCGAAACAATGAGCAGTTCTTC. The encoded protein is CASSPGLVRNNEQFF.

The rearrangement uses TRBV14 and TRBJ2-3, with TRBD2 matching 14 bases. V shed 4 bases, J shed 0 bases, and the junction held 12 bases outside the gene matches. CDR3 length: 20 residues. In germline, CDR1 is SGHDN, CDR2 FVKESK. The CDR3 spells CASSRPSGTSGGHSTDTQYF. CDR3 in DNA: TGTGCCAGCAGCCGCCCATCGGGGACTAGCGGGGGCCACAGCACAGATACGCAGTATTTT.

V gene TRBV5-1 combines with J gene TRBJ2-2, with D unclear. Germline CDR1 reads SGHRS; CDR2 reads YFSETQ. The ends were cut back, 5 bases at V and 8 bases at J, with 16 bases in the middle. The length of the CDR3 is 14 residues. In DNA form, the CDR3 reads TGCGCCAGCAGTTCATTTCCAGGCTGGGGGGAGCTGTTTTTT. Residues: CASSSFPGWGELFF.

The V gene is TRBV5-1, the J gene TRBJ1-2; a possible D gene is TRBD1 (6 bases). The CDR3 is made up of 14 amino acids. Trimming took 3 bases from V and 6 from J, leaving 15 bases between them. Germline CDR1 SGHRS, CDR2 YFSETQ. The CDR3 DNA reads as TGCGCCAGCAGCTCGGCTAGGACAGATCATGGCTACACCTTC. This gives the protein CASSSARTDHGYTF.

The rearrangement uses TRBV11-1 and TRBJ1-1, with D unclear. Trimming stripped 0 bases from V and 0 bases from J, with 8 bases between. The CDR3 totals 15 residues. From germline, CDR1 is SGHAT and CDR2 FQDESV (reference sequence). The CDR3 nucleotides are TGTGCCAGCAGCTTAGCACGGGGAATGAACACTGAAGCTTTCTTT. The encoded protein is CASSLARGMNTEAFF.

This clone was detected only once. The chain joins TRBV27 to TRBJ2-7, with a tentative D call TRBD1 (5 bases). The CDR3 covers 14 residues. V dropped 3 bases and J dropped 3 bases, with 12 bases sitting between them. Germline V gene data show CDR1 as MNHEY and CDR2 as SMNVEV (reference sequence). The CDR3: CASSLGRSYYEQYF. For the CDR3, the DNA is TGTGCCAGCAGTTTGGGGCGGAGTTACTACGAGCAGTACTTC.

The chain employs TRBV10-3 and TRBJ1-1; D may be TRBD1 (5 bases). The CDR3 contains 19 residues. Germline lookup yields CDR1 ENHRY and CDR2 SYGVKD. Trimming stripped 8 bases from V and 1 base from J, with 29 bases between. The CDR3 coding sequence is TGTGCCATCGCCTCAAATACAGGTCCCGGGAGGCCCGCGAACACTGAAGCTTTCTTT. It is translated as CAIASNTGPGRPANTEAFF.

This clone was recorded only once. V usage is TRBV5-1 and J usage is TRBJ1-1, with a tentative D call TRBD1 (5 bases). V was pared by 4 bases and J by 6 bases, with 22 bases between. The CDR3 runs 16 residues. Germline CDR1 and CDR2: SGHRS and YFSETQ. CDR3 in DNA: TGCGCCAGCAGCATAGGTTCCTCCGCGCAGGGTTCTGAAGCTTTCTTT. Its translation is CASSIGSSAQGSEAFF.

This clone has more than one count but fewer than ten. V usage is TRBV7-9 and J usage is TRBJ2-1; D might be TRBD2 (6 bases). Germline-derived CDR1 and CDR2 are SEHNR and FQNEAQ (reference sequence). V lost 7 bases to trimming and J lost 0 bases, with 16 bases between them. The length of the CDR3 is 16 residues. The chain's CDR3 is CASTPVRGSSYNEQFF. DNA for the CDR3: TGTGCCAGCACCCCTGTCCGGGGGAGCTCCTACAATGAGCAGTTCTTC.

J is TRBJ1-2 and V is TRBV4-2; no reliable D call. The V gene's germline CDR1 is LGHNA and CDR2 YNFKEQ. CDR3 length: 15 amino acids. V was shortened by 0 bases and J by 8 bases, with 16 bases between the two germline ends. The CDR3 sequence: CASSQDSGPVRGYTF. CDR3 nucleotide sequence: TGTGCCAGCAGCCAAGATAGTGGACCCGTGAGGGGCTACACCTTC.

The chain has TRBV5-5 and TRBJ2-7; 13 bases agree with TRBD2. CDR1 is SGHKS and CDR2 is YYEKEE in the germline V gene (reference sequence). This CDR3 comprises 14 residues. With 4 bases clipped from V and 9 bases from J, the junction kept 7 bases outside the gene matches. As DNA, the CDR3 is TGTGCCAGCAGCCAAACTAGCGGGAGGGCCCGGCAGTACTTC. Its translation is CASSQTSGRARQYF.

This clone was observed a handful of times. This chain links TRBV6-5 with TRBJ2-1; D is ambiguous. The V and J ends lost 3 bases and 7 bases respectively, with 13 bases between them. The CDR3 sequence is 14 residues long. CDR1 MNHEY and CDR2 SVGAGI come from the germline V gene. Written as DNA, the CDR3 is TGTGCCAGCAGTTATGGCTATTCTGAGAATGAGCAGTTCTTC. It specifies CASSYGYSENEQFF.

For the CDR3, the DNA is TGTGCCAGCAGCTCAGCGGGGGGCCGTGCAGATACGCAGTATTTT. It is translated as CASSSAGGRADTQYF. The chain joins TRBV7-3 to TRBJ2-3; 9 bases fit TRBD2. Germline V CDR1 and CDR2: SGHTA, FQGTGA. The CDR3 runs to 15 residues. With 4 bases clipped from V and 4 bases from J, the junction kept 6 bases outside the gene matches.

This chain uses TRBV5-5 with TRBJ1-6; 8 positions agree with TRBD1. Trimming cost V 3 bases and J 8 bases; bases outside gene matches: 4. Germline CDR1 and CDR2: SGHKS and YYEKEE (reference sequence). This CDR3 has 14 amino acids. CDR3 coding DNA: TGTGCCAGCAGCTCGACAGGGGCGGATTCACCCCTCCACTTT. It encodes CASSSTGADSPLHF. The variable domain in full, with the rest retrieved from reference TRBV5-5 and TRBJ1-6, is DAGVTQSPTHLIKTRGQQVTLRCSPISGHKSVSWYQQVLGQGPQFIFQYYEKEERGRGNFPDRFSARQFPNYSSELNVNALLLGDSALYLCASSSTGADSPLHFGNGTRLTVT.

The chain couples TRBV5-1 to TRBJ1-4; perhaps TRBD1 as D (6 bases). The CDR3 runs 15 residues. The V gene lost 4 bases and the J gene lost 6 bases, with 16 bases spanning the gap. From germline, CDR1 is SGHRS and CDR2 YFSETQ. This chain's CDR3 is CASSPSGASDEKLFF. The CDR3 DNA reads as TGCGCCAGCAGCCCGTCAGGGGCGTCGGATGAAAAACTGTTTTTT.

This chain links TRBV6-5 with TRBJ2-7, with a tentative D call TRBD1 (5 bases). CDR1 is MNHEY and CDR2 is SVGAGI in the germline V gene. The CDR3 consists of 11 residues. Trimming left V 4 bases short and J 9 bases short, with 10 bases between. CDR3 sequence reads: CASSSGWMQYF. CDR3 bases: TGTGCCAGCAGTTCAGGGTGGATGCAGTACTTC.

V is TRBV24-1 and J is TRBJ2-3; the D gene could be TRBD1 or TRBD2 (6 bases each). Germline assignment: CDR1 KGHDR and CDR2 SFDVKD. Trimming cost V 1 base and J 4 bases, with 11 bases left between them. The CDR3 has 15 residues. CDR3 in amino acids: CATSDFERGADTQYF. CDR3 in DNA: TGTGCCACCAGTGATTTTGAGAGGGGGGCAGATACGCAGTATTTT.

In its sample, this clone was seen once. The gene calls are TRBV28 and TRBJ1-1, with D tentatively TRBD1 (6 bases). CDR3 length: 13 residues. Trimming stripped 5 bases from V and 6 bases from J, with 13 bases between. The germline V gene has CDR1 MDHEN and CDR2 SYDVKM. The CDR3 protein is CASSPTGWAEAFF. The CDR3 nucleotides are TGTGCCAGCAGTCCTACAGGGTGGGCTGAAGCTTTCTTT. Full variable domain (missing parts from reference TRBV28 and TRBJ1-1): DVKVTQSSRYLVKRTGEKVFLECVQDMDHENMFWYRQDPGLGLRLIYFSYDVKMKEKGDIPEGYSVSREKKERFSLILESASTNQTSMYLCASSPTGWAEAFFGQGTRLTVV.

The chain joins TRBV7-2 to TRBJ1-1; D is unresolved. CDR3 length: 14 residues. Trimming pared 0 bases from V and 0 bases from J, leaving 5 bases between. Germline assignment: CDR1 SGHTA and CDR2 FQGNSA. CDR3 sequence (DNA): TGTGCCAGCAGCTTAGCCGGACTGAACACTGAAGCTTTCTTT. This translates into CASSLAGLNTEAFF.

The V and J genes are TRBV5-1 and TRBJ1-1; D ambiguous. V lost 0 bases to trimming and J lost 1 base, with 4 bases between them. Germline V CDR1 and CDR2: SGHRS, YFSETQ. The CDR3 consists of 13 residues. The CDR3 DNA reads as TGCGCCAGCAGCTTGGCGAAGAACACTGAAGCTTTCTTT. The encoded protein is CASSLAKNTEAFF.

The V and J genes are TRBV7-2 and TRBJ2-3; 8 bases are a match to TRBD2. Trimming cost V 4 bases and J 4 bases; bases outside gene matches: 10. The CDR3 has 16 amino acids. Germline lookup yields CDR1 SGHTA and CDR2 FQGNSA. The CDR3 is CASSSRLLAVPDTQYF. The CDR3 DNA follows: TGTGCCAGCAGCTCTCGTTTACTAGCGGTCCCAGATACGCAGTATTTT.

This rearrangement joins TRBV3-1 (or the pseudogene TRBV3-2) to TRBJ1-4, with D perhaps TRBD1 (6 bases). This CDR3 is 15 amino acids long. From germline, CDR1 is LGHDT and CDR2 YNNKEL (reference sequence). Trimming stripped 4 bases from V and 0 bases from J, with 9 bases between. Here the CDR3 DNA reads TGTGCCAGCAGCCTGTCAGGGGCAACTAATGAAAAACTGTTTTTT. Protein: CASSLSGATNEKLFF.

The gene calls are TRBV28 and TRBJ2-5, with D perhaps being TRBD1 or TRBD2 (6 bases each). Trimming left V 3 bases short and J 5 bases short, with 13 bases between. The CDR3 is made up of 14 amino acids. Germline CDR1 and CDR2: MDHEN and SYDVKM. The CDR3 DNA reads as TGTGCCAGCAGTTTGGGGGGCCAGGTGGAGACCCAGTACTTC. Amino acids: CASSLGGQVETQYF.

The genes are TRBV12-3 or TRBV12-4 and TRBJ2-4; D is unclear. Trimming removed 7 bases from V and 0 bases from J, with 7 bases in between. The CDR3 contains 13 residues. The chain's CDR3 is CASMELAKNIQYF. DNA of the CDR3: TGTGCCAGCATGGAACTAGCCAAAAACATTCAGTACTTC.

The V and J genes are TRBV24-1 and TRBJ2-5; the match to TRBD1 covers 8 bases. Unmatched junction bases numbered 10, after V lost 0 bases and J lost 5 bases. This CDR3 is 17 amino acids long. Germline V gene sequence: CDR1 KGHDR, CDR2 SFDVKD. The CDR3 bases are TGTGCCACCAGTGATTTGCATCGTGACAGGGGTGGGGAGACCCAGTACTTC. Its protein product is CATSDLHRDRGGETQYF.

This rearrangement joins TRBV7-9 to TRBJ1-2; 9 bases match TRBD1. V gave up 5 bases and J gave up 4 bases; unmatched junction bases: 11. This CDR3 contains 16 residues. Germline CDR1 SEHNR, CDR2 FQNEAQ (reference sequence). CDR3: CASSAYTGGHSYGYTF. The CDR3 DNA is TGTGCCAGCAGCGCGTACACAGGGGGCCATAGCTATGGCTACACCTTC.

The chain is built from TRBV10-3 and TRBJ2-2, with 12 bases lining up with TRBD1. Germline V gene data show CDR1 as ENHRY and CDR2 as SYGVKD. Trimming removed 6 bases from V and 4 bases from J; junction bases left unmatched: 6. This CDR3 has 16 amino acids. CDR3 sequence (DNA): TGTGCCATCAGCCTCCGGGACAGGGGGCCCACCGGGGAGCTGTTTTTT. Encoded protein: CAISLRDRGPTGELFF.